The rows below give T cell receptor beta chains drawn from one sample of a study of identical twins. TCRdb processed the 5' RACE reads anew with MiXCR; each CDR3 protein has one entry. This sample has just under 650,000 distinct CDR3 sequences, with 7.1% found just once. The sample was also linked to a second study, of yellow fever vaccine responses in identical twins.

Sequenced sample: PBMCs. All receptors derive from a woman aged 18-29 years in good health. CDR3s include the opening cysteine and the closing phenylalanine or tryptophan. Each record gives: clone size, J gene, V gene, CDR3 protein. The size field is filled for only some rows; it gives once, few, many or a size class.

few	TRBJ2-1	TRBV10-1	CASSVLAGIYNEQFF
few	TRBJ2-1	TRBV12-3/TRBV12-4	CASIPPDGGASSEQFF
.	TRBJ2-7	TRBV5-1	CASSYLAGGDAYEQYF
many	TRBJ1-2	TRBV29-1	CSVDCRVGQDYGYTF
few	TRBJ2-1	TRBV10-3	CAISLLAGVSSSSYNEQFF
many	TRBJ1-4	TRBV2	CASSGEGRAGDEKLFF
few	TRBJ2-2	TRBV5-1	CASSLASQKNTGELFF
many	TRBJ1-2	TRBV5-1	CASSISDPVGGYTF
few	TRBJ2-5	TRBV5-1	CASRRGTMPQETQYF
many	TRBJ2-3	TRBV10-3	CAISGQYTDTQYF
.	TRBJ2-1	TRBV27	CASTGDGEPYNEQFF
.	TRBJ1-2	TRBV20-1	CSAGTVNYGYTF
few	TRBJ2-1	TRBV10-2	CASLHGTSGVSEQFF
few	TRBJ1-6	TRBV20-1	CSARRQGSYNSPLHF
few	TRBJ2-7	TRBV6-5	CASSYSLGQGGEQYF
.	TRBJ2-2	TRBV20-1	CSASSAMNTGELFF